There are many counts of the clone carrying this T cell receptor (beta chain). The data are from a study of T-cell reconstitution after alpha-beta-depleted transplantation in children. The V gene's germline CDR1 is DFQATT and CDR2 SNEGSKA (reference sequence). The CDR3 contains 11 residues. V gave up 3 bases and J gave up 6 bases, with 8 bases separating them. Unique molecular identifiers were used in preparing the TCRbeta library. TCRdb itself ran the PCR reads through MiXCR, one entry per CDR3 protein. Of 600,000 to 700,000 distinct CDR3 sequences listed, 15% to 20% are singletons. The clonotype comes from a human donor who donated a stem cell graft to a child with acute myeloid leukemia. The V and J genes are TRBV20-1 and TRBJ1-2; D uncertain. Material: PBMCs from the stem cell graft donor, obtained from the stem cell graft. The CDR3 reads CSARAEDGYTF. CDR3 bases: TGCAGTGCTAGGGCAGAGGATGGCTACACCTTC.